The next 22 T cell receptor beta chains were all read from a single sample in a study of T cells in Graves' hyperthyroidism and ophthalmopathy. TCR beta CDR3 regions were amplified from RNA. First-round RT-PCR with HTBI primers amplified the TCR CDR3 region. TCRdb redid the calling of the multiplex PCR reads with MiXCR, one entry per CDR3 protein. The repertoire includes roughly 200,000 distinct CDR3 sequences, 15% to 20% of them detected once, and over 35% sits in the top ten. Sequenced sample: blood. These receptors originate from a man in his forties or fifties with Graves' hyperthyroidism.

The chain employs TRBV28 and TRBJ2-7; TRBD1 aligns across 8 bases. Per the germline V gene, CDR1 is MDHEN and CDR2 is SYDVKM. The ends lost 5 bases at V and 3 bases at J; junction bases unmatched: 6. The CDR3 has 14 residues. The CDR3 bases are TGTGCCAGCAGTCGCGGACAGGGCCTCTACGAGCAGTACTTC. Translating it yields CASSRGQGLYEQYF.

This clonotype was observed many times. The chain links TRBV7-9 to TRBJ2-7; D perhaps matches TRBD1 (5 bases). The V end was cut by 5 bases, the J end by 5 bases, with 19 bases between. There are 15 residues in the CDR3. Germline CDR1 reads SEHNR; CDR2 reads FQNEAQ (reference sequence). The CDR3 DNA sequence: TGTGCCAGCAGCCCACCAATCAGGCAGGGTGACGAGCAGTACTTC. It yields the protein CASSPPIRQGDEQYF.

This rearrangement joins TRBV30 to TRBJ1-2, with a tentative D call TRBD1 (6 bases). The V gene lost 0 bases and the J gene lost 6 bases, with 14 bases spanning the gap. Germline-derived CDR1 and CDR2 are GTSNPN and SVGIG (reference sequence). The CDR3 runs 14 residues. CDR3 nucleotide sequence: TGTGCCTGGAGTGTCGACAGGCCGTGGGATGGCTACACCTTC. The encoded protein is CAWSVDRPWDGYTF.

V usage is TRBV7-2 and J usage is TRBJ1-2; D is undetermined. The CDR3 covers 14 residues. Trimming removed 5 bases at V and 4 bases at J, with 14 bases between. The germline V gene has CDR1 SGHTA and CDR2 FQGNSA. CDR3: CASSLQVTFYGYTF. In nucleotides, the CDR3 is TGTGCCAGCAGCCTCCAGGTTACTTTCTATGGCTACACCTTC.

This clonotype turned up a few times. The V call is TRBV9, the J call TRBJ2-1; TRBD2 matches at 9 bases. V was clipped by 0 bases and J by 6 bases; unmatched bases: 1. The CDR3 contains 14 residues. Germline loops: CDR1 SGDLS, CDR2 YYNGEE. Here the CDR3 reads CASSVEGLANEQFF. The CDR3 DNA sequence: TGTGCCAGCAGCGTAGAGGGACTAGCCAATGAGCAGTTCTTC.

For this clonotype: A much larger clonotype is one base distant, so this may be a read error. The CDR3 protein is CASSSRTDVDTQYF. DNA of the CDR3: TGTGCCAGCAGCTCGAGGACAGACGTCGATACGCAGTATTTT. This chain joins TRBV5-6 and TRBJ2-3; weak D call: TRBD1 (6 bases). The V end lost 3 bases, the J end lost 6 bases, and 14 bases lay between the germline ends. Per germline, CDR1 SGHDT and CDR2 YYEEEE. The CDR3 runs 14 residues.

The table lists this clonotype with many counts. The chain is built from TRBV2 and TRBJ2-5; perhaps TRBD2 as D (5 bases). V was trimmed by 7 bases and J by 3 bases, leaving 12 bases between them. The germline CDR1 and CDR2 sequences are SNHLY and FYNNEI. This CDR3 is 13 amino acids long. The CDR3 DNA reads TGTGCCAGCACCGAGGGCCGGGAAGAGACCCAGTACTTC. This encodes CASTEGREETQYF.

The sample holds many counts of this clonotype. J is TRBJ2-7 and V is TRBV5-1; D might be TRBD1 or TRBD2, each matching 6 bases. The CDR3 loop spans 16 amino acids. CDR1 is SGHRS, CDR2 YFSETQ, per germline. The V end lost 7 bases, the J end lost 0 bases, and 20 bases lay between the germline ends. CDR3 sequence: CASSGGGTLSSYEQYF. In nucleotides, the CDR3 is TGCGCCAGCTCTGGAGGGGGGACATTAAGCTCCTACGAGCAGTACTTC.

Remarks on this clonotype: The junction differs from germline at one of its ends, possibly a read error. The chain uses TRBV12-3 or TRBV12-4 and TRBJ2-1, with 13 positions matching TRBD2. The CDR3 contains 13 residues. Here the CDR3 DNA reads TGTGCCAGCAGTTTCCCCGGGACTAGCGGGGTAATCTTC. Residues: CASSFPGTSGVIF.

V and J are TRBV7-6 and TRBJ1-1; no definite D call. The CDR3 is made up of 13 amino acids. Trimming left V 3 bases short and J 5 bases short, with 10 bases between. Germline values: CDR1 SGHVS, CDR2 FNYEAQ. CDR3 DNA: TGTGCCAGCAGCTTCGGGCTATCTACTGAAGCTTTCTTT. Translation: CASSFGLSTEAFF.

This chain uses TRBV28 with TRBJ2-7; TRBD2 matches at 11 bases. This CDR3 spans 17 amino acids. CDR1 and CDR2 (germline): MDHEN, SYDVKM. The V gene end was trimmed by 7 bases and the J gene end by 2 bases; junction bases not matched to a gene: 13. The CDR3 DNA is TGTGCCAGCACCCCCGGGACTAGCGGAGAAATTACCTACGAGCAGTACTTC. Encoded protein: CASTPGTSGEITYEQYF. Full variable domain (outside the CDR3, taken from reference TRBV28 and TRBJ2-7): DVKVTQSSRYLVKRTGEKVFLECVQDMDHENMFWYRQDPGLGLRLIYFSYDVKMKEKGDIPEGYSVSREKKERFSLILESASTNQTSMYLCASTPGTSGEITYEQYFGPGTRLTVT.

In its sample, this clonotype was seen many times. V is TRBV12-3 or TRBV12-4 and J is TRBJ1-5; unclear D gene. Trimming took off 1 base at V and 3 bases at J, with 10 bases between the two ends. CDR3 length: 15 residues. The CDR3 is CASSLDSLINQPQHF. DNA of the CDR3: TGTGCCAGCAGTTTAGACAGTCTAATCAATCAGCCCCAGCATTTT.

This clonotype showed up just once. J is TRBJ2-3 and V is TRBV12-3 or TRBV12-4; TRBD2 matches at 9 bases. This CDR3 comprises 17 residues. The ends lost 7 bases at V and 3 bases at J; junction bases unmatched: 14. The CDR3 spells CASTPAGGGSGTDTQYF. The CDR3 bases are TGTGCCAGCACCCCAGCGGGGGGCGGCAGTGGGACAGATACGCAGTATTTT.

This clonotype was recorded at least ten times. The chain combines TRBV20-1 with TRBJ1-3; 7 nucleotides match TRBD1. V lost 6 bases, J lost 4 bases, and 6 bases stayed unmatched. Per germline, CDR1 DFQATT and CDR2 SNEGSKA (reference sequence). This CDR3 contains 13 residues. The CDR3 sequence is CSARQGPGNTIYF. In DNA form, the CDR3 reads TGCAGTGCGCGACAGGGCCCCGGAAACACCATATATTTT.

The genes are TRBV2 and TRBJ2-3, with TRBD1 identical over 10 bases. Germline CDR1 and CDR2: SNHLY and FYNNEI. CDR3 length: 16 amino acids. The V gene end was trimmed by 6 bases and the J gene end by 1 base; junction bases not matched to a gene: 7. The CDR3 loop is CASRRQGAMGTDTQYF. In nucleotides, the CDR3 is TGTGCCAGCAGACGACAGGGGGCTATGGGCACAGATACGCAGTATTTT.

This clonotype was observed at least ten times. J is TRBJ1-2 and V is TRBV12-3 or TRBV12-4; TRBD1 might be the D (6 bases). This CDR3 spans 15 amino acids. Trimming shortened V by 4 bases and J by 2 bases, and 14 bases separated the two germline ends. The DNA for the CDR3 is TGTGCCAGCAGTTCCAGCCCAACAGGGAACTATGGCTACACCTTC. Encoded protein: CASSSSPTGNYGYTF.

The gene calls are TRBV18 and TRBJ1-1, with a possible D match to TRBD1 (5 bases). Trimming stripped 3 bases from V and 0 bases from J, with 14 bases between. Germline V gene sequence: CDR1 KGHSH, CDR2 LQKENI. The CDR3 length is 16 residues. The CDR3 sequence: CASSPRPLGLNTEAFF. The CDR3 DNA follows: TGTGCCAGCTCACCCAGACCCCTGGGGCTGAACACTGAAGCTTTCTTT. Full variable domain (missing parts from reference TRBV18 and TRBJ1-1): NAGVMQNPRHLVRRRGQEARLRCSPMKGHSHVYWYRQLPEEGLKFMVYLQKENIIDESGMPKERFSAEFPKEGPSILRIQQVVRGDSAAYFCASSPRPLGLNTEAFFGQGTRLTVV.

This clonotype has only a few counts. The chain is built from TRBV6-2 or TRBV6-3 and TRBJ1-4; D unclear. Germline loops: CDR1 MNHEY, CDR2 SVGEGT. The CDR3 loop spans 15 amino acids. V was clipped by 0 bases and J by 8 bases, with 13 bases between them. CDR3 DNA sequence: TGTGCCAGCAGTTACTCGGGGAGCCTAAACGAAAAACTGTTTTTT. As protein: CASSYSGSLNEKLFF.

For the CDR3, the DNA is TGTGCCAGCAGCGCGGGACAGGGGGAGGTCAATTCACCCCTCCACTTT. Protein sequence: CASSAGQGEVNSPLHF. The V call is TRBV7-6, the J call TRBJ1-6; TRBD1 aligns across 11 bases. Germline loops: CDR1 SGHVS, CDR2 FNYEAQ. CDR3 length: 16 residues. The V segment lost 5 bases and the J segment 7 bases; nucleotides outside the gene matches: 7.

This clonotype was seen repeatedly, ten times or more. The V gene is TRBV29-1, the J gene TRBJ2-3, with D tentatively TRBD2 (7 bases). The germline gives CDR1 SQVTM, CDR2 ANQGSEA. With 8 bases removed from V and 5 bases from J, the gap between germline ends came to 23 bases. The CDR3 runs 15 residues. The CDR3 DNA reads TGCAGCTCCACGGGGAAGGGGGGGCGGAAAGATACGCAGTATTTT. The encoded protein is CSSTGKGGRKDTQYF.

The chain employs TRBV28 and TRBJ1-3; D is ambiguous. Germline V CDR1 and CDR2: MDHEN, SYDVKM. The CDR3 sequence is 16 residues long. V lost 5 bases and J 8 bases, leaving 22 bases between the germline ends. CDR3 sequence: CASSPPDPPTGDTIYF. CDR3 bases: TGTGCCAGCAGTCCCCCGGACCCCCCGACGGGTGACACCATATATTTT.

The chain links TRBV28 to TRBJ2-3; 16 nucleotides line up with TRBD2. Germline V gene sequence: CDR1 MDHEN, CDR2 SYDVKM. V was pared by 6 bases and J by 5 bases, with 8 bases of the junction left unmatched. CDR3 length: 17 amino acids. CDR3 residues: CASRNLGLAGGQDTQYF. In nucleotides, the CDR3 is TGTGCCAGCAGAAACCTGGGACTAGCGGGGGGGCAAGATACGCAGTATTTT.